This T cell receptor (beta chain) was captured in a study of immunodeficiency (dated by TCRdb to about 2019). Turning to the overall study: The repertoires were analyzed to search for VDJ recombination defects and oligoclonality. What the authors observed across the whole study: In the entropy comparisons of patients against healthy controls, patients were shown as n=3 (open circles), and an effect of thymic development was suggested only as a possibility. V-J pairing and productive entropy in CD4+ T cells appeared similar in patients and controls. Severe oligoclonality, as judged by top-100 and total clonotype frequencies, was observed in patient CD8+ T cells but not in patient CD4+ T cells.

As to this clone: Its antigen is currently not known. No clone much larger than this one lies a single base away; base qualities are absent.

Genomic DNA was extracted with the QIAamp DNA Blood Mini Kit and sent for immunoSEQ repertoire analysis. CDR3 regions were amplified by multiplex PCR from a standard quantity of genomic DNA template. An Illumina platform was used to sequence the PCR products. The source study handled its data this way. Alignment of sequences was done against a reference, and the V, D and J gene definitions came from IMGT. To eliminate PCR and sequencing errors, a nearest-neighbor clustering algorithm combined closely related sequences. V, D and J usage in productive unique and total sequences was analyzed using ImmunoSEQ Analyzer tools and R version 3.6.1. In its TCRdb copy, this immuneACCESS table keeps in-frame sequences only and misses some clones. Where compared with another copy, unresolved V genes explain less than half of these, and the others have no known cause. V, J and clone size reflect that table, while D and trimming were determined from the DNA. The sample has 4,200 or so clones on record, more than 75% of them singletons. The top ten clonotypes cover roughly 4.5% of the sample.

Before TCR sequencing, CD3+CD4+ T cells were sorted from fresh PBMCs. The CDR3 covers 19 residues, taking in both the cysteine and the phenylalanine. Of the read, only the CDR3 DNA is kept; its 57 bases are in frame from base 1. V is clipped by 2 bases and J by 4 bases, and the sequence between their germline boundaries is 24 bases long. As encoded in the germline V gene, CDR1 is KGHSH while CDR2 is LQKENI. This sequence originates from a human donor in good health. The specimen was CD4+ T cells from blood. The chain links TRBV18 with TRBJ1-3; there is no confident call for the D gene. The base sequence is TGTGCCAGCTCACCATTAGGCAGATTTTCGGGTTCGGAAGGAAACACCATATATTTT. Its product reads: CASSPLGRFSGSEGNTIYF.